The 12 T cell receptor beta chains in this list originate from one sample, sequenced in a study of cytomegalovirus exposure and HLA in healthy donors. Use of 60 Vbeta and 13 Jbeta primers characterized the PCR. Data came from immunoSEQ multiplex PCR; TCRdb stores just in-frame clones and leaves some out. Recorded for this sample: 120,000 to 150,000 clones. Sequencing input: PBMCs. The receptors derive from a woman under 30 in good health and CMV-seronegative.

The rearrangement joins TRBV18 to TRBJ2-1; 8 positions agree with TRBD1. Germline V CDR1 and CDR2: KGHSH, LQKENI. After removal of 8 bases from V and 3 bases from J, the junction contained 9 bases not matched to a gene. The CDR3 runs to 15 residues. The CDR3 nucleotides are TGTGCCAGCAAGACCGGGACAGGCTTCTACAATGAGCAGTTCTTC. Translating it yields CASKTGTGFYNEQFF.

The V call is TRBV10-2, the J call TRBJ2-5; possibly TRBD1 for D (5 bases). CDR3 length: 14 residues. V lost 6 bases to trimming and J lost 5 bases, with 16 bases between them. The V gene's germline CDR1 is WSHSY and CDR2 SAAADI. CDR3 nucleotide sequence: TGCGCCAGCAGCCGGGCCTCCCCAGGGGAGACCCAGTACTTC. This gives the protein CASSRASPGETQYF.

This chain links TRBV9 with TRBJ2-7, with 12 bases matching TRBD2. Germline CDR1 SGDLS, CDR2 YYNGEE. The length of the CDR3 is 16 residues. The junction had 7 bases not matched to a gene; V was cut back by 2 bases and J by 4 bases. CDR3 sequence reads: CASSVTTSGSLYEQYF. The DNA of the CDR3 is TGTGCCAGCAGCGTTACGACTAGCGGGAGTCTGTACGAGCAGTACTTC.

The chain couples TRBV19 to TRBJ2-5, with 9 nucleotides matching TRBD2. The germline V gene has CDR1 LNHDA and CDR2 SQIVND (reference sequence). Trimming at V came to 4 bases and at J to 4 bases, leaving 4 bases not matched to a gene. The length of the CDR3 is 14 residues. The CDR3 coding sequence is TGTGCCAGTAGTAATAGCGGGAGTCCAGAGACCCAGTACTTC. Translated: CASSNSGSPETQYF.

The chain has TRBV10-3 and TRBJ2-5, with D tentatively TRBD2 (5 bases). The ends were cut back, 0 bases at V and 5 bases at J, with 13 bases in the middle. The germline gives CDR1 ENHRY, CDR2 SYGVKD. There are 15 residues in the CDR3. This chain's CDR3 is CAISESLVATETQYF. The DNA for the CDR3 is TGTGCCATCAGTGAGTCGTTGGTAGCGACGGAGACCCAGTACTTC.

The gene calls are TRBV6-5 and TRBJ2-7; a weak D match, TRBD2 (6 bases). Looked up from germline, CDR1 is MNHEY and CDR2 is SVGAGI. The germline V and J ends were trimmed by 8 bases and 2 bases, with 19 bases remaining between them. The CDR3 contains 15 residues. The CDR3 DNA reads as TGTGCCAGCTGGGGCCGCGGGGCTGGCGCCTACGAGCAGTACTTC. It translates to CASWGRGAGAYEQYF.

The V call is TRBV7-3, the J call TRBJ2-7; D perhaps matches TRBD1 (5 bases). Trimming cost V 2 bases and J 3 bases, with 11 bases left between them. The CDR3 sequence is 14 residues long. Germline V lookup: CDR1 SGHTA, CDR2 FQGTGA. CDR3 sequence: CASSLGAQGYEQYF. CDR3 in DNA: TGTGCCAGCAGCTTAGGGGCGCAGGGCTACGAGCAGTACTTC.

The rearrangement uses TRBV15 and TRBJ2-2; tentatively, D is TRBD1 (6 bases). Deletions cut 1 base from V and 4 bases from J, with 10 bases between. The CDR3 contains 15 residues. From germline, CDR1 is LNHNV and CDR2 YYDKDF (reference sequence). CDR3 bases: TGTGCCACCAGCAGAGGGACAGCGAGCACCGGGGAGCTGTTTTTT. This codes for CATSRGTASTGELFF. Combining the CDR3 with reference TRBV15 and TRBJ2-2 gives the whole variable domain DAMVIQNPRYQVTQFGKPVTLSCSQTLNHNVMYWYQQKSSQAPKLLFHYYDKDFNNEADTPDNFQSRRPNTSFCFLDIRSPGLGDTAMYLCATSRGTASTGELFFGEGSRLTVL.

The CDR3 loop is CASSTILAGRNNEQFF. The CDR3 nucleotides read TGCGCCAGCAGCACGATACTAGCGGGGCGGAACAATGAGCAGTTCTTC. V and J are TRBV5-1 and TRBJ2-1, with 10 bases matching TRBD2. Trimming took 4 bases from V and 5 from J; bases not matched to a gene: 9. CDR3 length: 16 residues. The germline V gene encodes CDR1 SGHRS and CDR2 YFSETQ.

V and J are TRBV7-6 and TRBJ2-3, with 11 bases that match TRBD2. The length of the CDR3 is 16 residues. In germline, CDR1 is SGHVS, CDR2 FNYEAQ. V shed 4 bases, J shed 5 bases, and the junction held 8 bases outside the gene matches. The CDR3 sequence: CASSSRLAGHRDTQYF. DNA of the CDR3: TGTGCCAGCAGCTCTAGACTAGCGGGACATCGAGATACGCAGTATTTT. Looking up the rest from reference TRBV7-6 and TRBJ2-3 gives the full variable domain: GAGVSQSPRYKVTKRGQDVALRCDPISGHVSLYWYRQALGQGPEFLTYFNYEAQQDKSGLPNDRFSAERPEGSISTLTIQRTEQRDSAMYRCASSSRLAGHRDTQYFGPGTRLTVL.

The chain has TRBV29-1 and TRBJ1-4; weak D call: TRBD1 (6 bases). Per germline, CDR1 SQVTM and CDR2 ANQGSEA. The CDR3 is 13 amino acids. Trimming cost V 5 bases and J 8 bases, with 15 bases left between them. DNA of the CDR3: TGCAGCGTTAACAATGGGGACAACGAAAAACTGTTTTTT. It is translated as CSVNNGDNEKLFF.

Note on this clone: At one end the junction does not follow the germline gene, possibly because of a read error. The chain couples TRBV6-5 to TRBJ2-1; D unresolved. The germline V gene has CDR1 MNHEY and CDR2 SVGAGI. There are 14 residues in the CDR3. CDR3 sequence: CASSYRGSYNELFF. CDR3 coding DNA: TGTGCCAGCAGTTATAGAGGCTCCTACAATGAGCTGTTCTTC.